These 13 T cell receptor beta chains share one sample of origin, sequenced in a study of early T cells in non-severe SARS-CoV-2 infection. TCRdb reanalysed the 5' RACE reads using MiXCR and keeps one entry per CDR3 protein. The repertoire has tens of thousands of distinct CDR3 sequences, around 5.8% of them found once; the top ten carry 4.5% to 5.5%. The sequenced sample was whole blood. All receptors come from an adult who was a healthcare worker with PCR-confirmed SARS-CoV-2 infection or an uninfected control (not recorded which).

This clonotype was seen ten or more times. The genes are TRBV5-6 and TRBJ2-7; D is ambiguous. The V end was cut by 0 bases, the J end by 3 bases, with 7 bases between. This CDR3 is built from 13 residues. CDR1 is SGHDT, CDR2 YYEEEE, per germline. CDR3 coding DNA: TGTGCCAGCAGCTTGGGGCCAGACTACGAGCAGTACTTC. Translating gives CASSLGPDYEQYF.

Many counts were recorded for this clonotype. The rearrangement uses TRBV30 and TRBJ2-3; 7 bases line up with TRBD2. J lost 2 bases, V lost 2 bases, and 7 bases had no gene match. Looked up from germline, CDR1 is GTSNPN and CDR2 is SVGIG (reference sequence). This CDR3 has 15 amino acids. This chain's CDR3 is CAWSRGAGSTDTQYF. As DNA, the CDR3 is TGTGCCTGGAGTCGTGGAGCGGGGTCCACAGATACGCAGTATTTT.

This clonotype occurred many times. This sequence joins TRBV10-1 and TRBJ2-5; D is uncertain. Germline CDR1 WNHNN, CDR2 SYGVQD (reference sequence). The CDR3 has 16 residues. V was pared by 0 bases and J by 1 base, with 12 bases between. The CDR3 DNA reads TGCGCCAGCAGTGAGTCGAGCTCTGGCGGCCAAGAGACCCAGTACTTC. Translating it yields CASSESSSGGQETQYF.

The chain couples TRBV5-5 to TRBJ1-1; D ambiguous. The CDR3 has 12 amino acids. Trimming pared 2 bases from V and 3 bases from J, leaving 5 bases between. Germline V lookup: CDR1 SGHKS, CDR2 YYEKEE (reference sequence). The CDR3: CASSLLDTEAFF. In nucleotides, the CDR3 is TGTGCCAGCAGCTTATTAGACACTGAAGCTTTCTTT. Variable domain in full (rest from reference TRBV5-5 and TRBJ1-1): DAGVTQSPTHLIKTRGQQVTLRCSPISGHKSVSWYQQVLGQGPQFIFQYYEKEERGRGNFPDRFSARQFPNYSSELNVNALLLGDSALYLCASSLLDTEAFFGQGTRLTVV.

This clonotype was seen ten or more times. The J gene is TRBJ2-5, the V gene TRBV11-2; perhaps TRBD1 as D (6 bases). The V end was cut by 2 bases, the J end by 0 bases, with 13 bases between. The germline CDR1 and CDR2 sequences are SGHAT and FQNNGV. The CDR3 extends over 16 amino acids. The CDR3 DNA is TGTGCCAGCAGCTTATTTGGGACACCTTACCAAGAGACCCAGTACTTC. Residues: CASSLFGTPYQETQYF. The full variable domain, rest sourced from reference TRBV11-2 and TRBJ2-5, is EAGVAQSPRYKIIEKRQSVAFWCNPISGHATLYWYQQILGQGPKLLIQFQNNGVVDDSQLPKDRFSAERLKGVDSTLKIQPAKLEDSAVYLCASSLFGTPYQETQYFGPGTRLLVL.

This clonotype showed up just a few times. The chain uses TRBV6-2 or TRBV6-3 and TRBJ2-7; D is possibly TRBD2 (5 bases). Germline V gene lookup returns CDR1 MNHEY and CDR2 SVGEGT. V was trimmed by 2 bases and J by 3 bases, leaving 11 bases between them. The CDR3 is made up of 14 amino acids. The CDR3 spells CASSYALRDYEQYV. DNA for the CDR3: TGTGCCAGCAGTTACGCCCTCCGGGACTACGAGCAGTACGTC.

At least ten counts were recorded for this clonotype. This chain connects TRBV6-1 to TRBJ1-1; D call uncertain. Per the germline V gene, CDR1 is MNHNS and CDR2 is SASEGT. The CDR3 runs 13 residues. Trimming removed 7 bases at V and 1 base at J, with 10 bases between. CDR3 bases: TGTGCCAGCAATTTGGCACCGAACACTGAAGCTTTCTTT. This gives the protein CASNLAPNTEAFF.

This clonotype was seen ten or more times. This chain links TRBV18 with TRBJ2-7, with 8 bases that match TRBD1. Losses at the gene ends were 6 bases for V and 2 bases for J; bases not matched to a gene: 6. The length of the CDR3 is 14 residues. Germline CDR1 KGHSH, CDR2 LQKENI. CDR3 in amino acids: CASSQGTGPYEQYV. Here the CDR3 DNA reads TGTGCCAGCTCCCAGGGGACAGGACCCTACGAGCAGTACGTC.

This clonotype was counted at least ten times. The chain links TRBV20-1 to TRBJ2-2; maybe TRBD2 (6 bases). The CDR3 totals 14 residues. The germline V and J ends were trimmed by 5 bases and 1 base, with 11 bases remaining between them. Germline V gene data show CDR1 as DFQATT and CDR2 as SNEGSKA (reference sequence). The CDR3 region is CSARLEGNTGELFF. CDR3 nucleotide sequence: TGCAGTGCTCGACTAGAAGGGAACACCGGGGAGCTGTTTTTT.

The sample holds many counts of this clonotype. The CDR3 loop reads CASSQGVIADTQYF. In DNA, the CDR3 is TGTGCCAGCAGCCAAGGTGTTATCGCAGATACGCAGTATTTT. The V and J genes are TRBV4-2 and TRBJ2-3; D is undetermined. This CDR3 contains 14 residues. From germline, CDR1 is LGHNA and CDR2 YNFKEQ. Trimming pared 1 base from V and 4 bases from J, leaving 9 bases between.

In its sample, this clonotype was seen many times. The V and J genes are TRBV28 and TRBJ1-1; D not certain. The CDR3 loop spans 14 amino acids. Germline V gene sequence: CDR1 MDHEN, CDR2 SYDVKM. Trimming cost V 3 bases and J 0 bases, with 8 bases left between them. CDR3 bases: TGTGCCAGCAGTTTCGGCACTATGAACACTGAAGCTTTCTTT. It specifies CASSFGTMNTEAFF.

This clonotype appeared many times. This rearrangement joins TRBV10-2 to TRBJ2-6, with 8 positions matching TRBD1. The CDR3 spans 16 residues. Unmatched junction bases numbered 6, after V lost 8 bases and J lost 0 bases. The V gene's germline CDR1 is WSHSY and CDR2 SAAADI. CDR3 amino acids: CASLGTGFSGANVLTF. The CDR3 bases are TGCGCCAGCCTTGGGACAGGATTCTCTGGGGCCAACGTCCTGACTTTC.

This clonotype was counted at least ten times. This rearrangement joins TRBV20-1 to TRBJ2-3, with D perhaps TRBD1 (5 bases). The V end lost 6 bases, the J end lost 3 bases, and 19 bases lay between the germline ends. CDR1 DFQATT and CDR2 SNEGSKA come from the germline V gene (reference sequence). The CDR3 totals 15 residues. The CDR3 reads CSAKRTSRRTDTQYF. The DNA for the CDR3 is TGCAGTGCCAAAAGGACATCCCGGCGGACAGATACGCAGTATTTT.